This T cell receptor (beta chain) was observed in a study of monozygotic twins with inflammatory bowel disease. The CDR3 runs 15 residues. In germline, CDR1 is SGHTA, CDR2 FQGNSA. TCRdb re-called the 5' RACE reads and catalogs CDR3 proteins one per entry, DNA excluded. The sample's table shows 300,000 to 400,000 distinct CDR3 sequences. The source of this sequence is a human donor with ulcerative colitis or Crohn's disease, or a healthy co-twin of an affected twin (not recorded which). The source material was blood. The genes are TRBV7-2 and TRBJ1-5. This CDR3 is CASSLDGSKNQPQHF. Based on the CDR3 plus reference TRBV7-2 and TRBJ1-5, the full variable domain is GAGVSQSPSNKVTEKGKDVELRCDPISGHTALYWYRQSLGQGLEFLIYFQGNSAPDKSGLPSDRFSAERTGGSVSTLTIQRTQQEDSAVYLCASSLDGSKNQPQHFGDGTRLSIL.